One and the same sample provided the 32 T cell receptor beta chains below, sequenced in a study of blood T cell repertoires in COVID-19. The protocol was immunoSEQ multiplex PCR, while the TCRdb copy is restricted to in-frame clones and leaves out a portion. The data hold approximately 200,000 clones, with 88% observed a single time. The source material was peripheral blood. Receptor source: a woman aged 55-70 years with acute or convalescent COVID-19.

V is TRBV3-1 (or the pseudogene TRBV3-2) and J is TRBJ1-6; the match to TRBD1 covers 10 bases. The length of the CDR3 is 14 residues. The V and J ends lost 4 bases and 10 bases, in that order; junction bases with no gene match: 4. The germline gives CDR1 LGHDT, CDR2 YNNKEL (reference sequence). The CDR3 reads CASSLGTGESPLHF. For the CDR3, the DNA is TGTGCCAGCAGCCTCGGGACAGGGGAATCACCCCTCCACTTT.

This clone was picked up a small number of times. J is TRBJ1-4 and V is TRBV19; 8 nucleotides agree with TRBD1. Germline CDR1 LNHDA, CDR2 SQIVND (reference sequence). The CDR3 has 15 amino acids. J lost 5 bases, V lost 6 bases, and 8 bases had no gene match. The CDR3 loop is CASRTGAAGNEKLFF. CDR3 coding DNA: TGTGCCAGTAGGACAGGGGCAGCCGGAAATGAAAAACTGTTTTTT.

This chain joins TRBV5-1 and TRBJ1-2; TRBD1 matches at 10 bases. Germline V lookup: CDR1 SGHRS, CDR2 YFSETQ. This CDR3 has 14 residues. V was pared by 1 base and J by 8 bases, with 5 bases of the junction left unmatched. The chain's CDR3 is CASSLYGTGEGYTF. The CDR3 region has the DNA TGCGCCAGCAGCTTGTACGGGACAGGGGAAGGCTACACCTTC.

The chain uses TRBV19 and TRBJ1-1; a weak D match, TRBD1 (5 bases). The CDR3 totals 13 residues. Trimming pared 3 bases from V and 7 bases from J, leaving 12 bases between. Germline V lookup: CDR1 LNHDA, CDR2 SQIVND (reference sequence). CDR3 amino acids: CASSIRVGDEAFF. The DNA of the CDR3 is TGTGCCAGTAGTATTCGAGTAGGGGATGAAGCTTTCTTT. Full variable domain (remainder filled in from reference TRBV19 and TRBJ1-1): DGGITQSPKYLFRKEGQNVTLSCEQNLNHDAMYWYRQDPGQGLRLIYYSQIVNDFQKGDIAEGYSVSREKKESFPLTVTSAQKNPTAFYLCASSIRVGDEAFFGQGTRLTVV.

As to this clone: The sample contains more than one DNA sequence encoding this CDR3. The gene calls are TRBV7-9 and TRBJ1-6; a possible D gene is TRBD1 (6 bases). This CDR3 is built from 13 residues. The V gene's germline CDR1 is SEHNR and CDR2 FQNEAQ (reference sequence). The V and J ends lost 5 bases and 7 bases respectively, with 9 bases between them. The CDR3 spells CASSLQGNSPLHF. The CDR3 DNA reads TGTGCCAGCAGCCTACAGGGAAATTCACCCCTCCACTTT. Full variable domain (remainder filled in from reference TRBV7-9 and TRBJ1-6): DTGVSQNPRHKITKRGQNVTFRCDPISEHNRLYWYRQTLGQGPEFLTYFQNEAQLEKSRLLSDRFSAERPKGSFSTLEIQRTEQGDSAMYLCASSLQGNSPLHFGNGTRLTVT.

The chain uses TRBV4-2 and TRBJ1-2; D gene uncertain. CDR1 and CDR2 (germline): LGHNA, YNFKEQ. Between the trimmed V and J ends, which lost 3 bases and 7 bases, there was a span of 15 bases. The CDR3 runs to 14 residues. The CDR3 is CASSHGAGSGGYTF. The CDR3 DNA follows: TGTGCCAGCAGCCATGGAGCCGGGTCGGGTGGCTACACCTTC.

V usage is TRBV3-1 (or the pseudogene TRBV3-2) and J usage is TRBJ2-2; 11 positions match TRBD2. This CDR3 spans 19 amino acids. V was clipped by 0 bases and J by 2 bases; unmatched bases: 8. Germline V CDR1 and CDR2: LGHDT, YNNKEL (reference sequence). This CDR3 reads CASSQDRSLAGGNTGELFF. CDR3 DNA: TGTGCCAGCAGCCAAGATAGATCCCTAGCGGGAGGTAACACCGGGGAGCTGTTTTTT.

V and J are TRBV7-8 and TRBJ2-7; 10 bases align to TRBD2. The CDR3 covers 16 residues. Germline CDR1 and CDR2: SGHVS and FQNEAQ. The junction had 12 bases not matched to a gene; V was cut back by 5 bases and J by 5 bases. CDR3 in DNA: TGTGCCAGCAGCCCGCCCGGGACTAGCGTTTCCCACGAGCAGTACTTC. This gives the protein CASSPPGTSVSHEQYF.

Only one count was recorded for this clone. The chain links TRBV6-5 to TRBJ1-2; 9 nucleotides match TRBD1. Germline trimming cut 6 bases from V and 6 bases from J; bases unmatched to any gene: 8. Germline V gene lookup returns CDR1 MNHEY and CDR2 SVGAGI. There are 14 residues in the CDR3. The CDR3, as DNA: TGTGCCAGCAGAAAGGACAGGGGATTGGATGGCTACACCTTC. Protein product: CASRKDRGLDGYTF.

V and J are TRBV10-3 and TRBJ1-3; D is uncertain. There are 11 residues in the CDR3. V gave up 3 bases and J gave up 6 bases, with 3 bases separating them. Germline V gene data show CDR1 as ENHRY and CDR2 as SYGVKD. CDR3 amino acids: CAISDVNTIYF. Here the CDR3 DNA reads TGTGCCATCAGTGACGTAAACACCATATATTTT.

The chain is built from TRBV7-3 and TRBJ2-1; 7 bases agree with TRBD1. J lost 2 bases, V lost 3 bases, and 4 bases had no gene match. The CDR3 is 15 residues long. Germline CDR1 and CDR2: SGHTA and FQGTGA. This CDR3 is CASSFDRAAYNEQFF. The CDR3 DNA reads as TGTGCCAGCAGCTTCGACAGGGCCGCCTACAATGAGCAGTTCTTC. The variable domain in full, completed from reference TRBV7-3 and TRBJ2-1, reads GAGVSQTPSNKVTEKGKYVELRCDPISGHTALYWYRQSLGQGPEFLIYFQGTGAADDSGLPNDRFFAVRPEGSVSTLKIQRTERGDSAVYLCASSFDRAAYNEQFFGPGTRLTVL.

The chain uses TRBV7-9 and TRBJ1-1, with D perhaps matching TRBD1 (6 bases). The V gene's germline CDR1 is SEHNR and CDR2 FQNEAQ (reference sequence). Trimming cost V 2 bases and J 6 bases, with 7 bases left between them. The CDR3 totals 12 residues. In DNA form, the CDR3 reads TGTGCCAGCAGCTTACACAGGGCTGAAGCTTTCTTT. It specifies CASSLHRAEAFF.

This sequence joins TRBV19 and TRBJ2-5; 10 bases match TRBD2. J gave up 5 bases and V 1 base, and 7 bases lay outside the gene matches. In germline, CDR1 is LNHDA, CDR2 SQIVND (reference sequence). This CDR3 has 16 amino acids. The chain's CDR3 is CASSIASGGSSETQYF. In nucleotides, the CDR3 is TGTGCCAGTAGTATAGCTAGCGGGGGAAGTTCGGAGACCCAGTACTTC.

The V call is TRBV6-1, the J call TRBJ1-1, with 7 bases lining up with TRBD1. Trimming cost V 3 bases and J 1 base; bases outside gene matches: 5. The CDR3 runs 15 residues. Germline-derived CDR1 and CDR2 are MNHNS and SASEGT. The CDR3 spells CASSDLRQGNTEAFF. CDR3 in DNA: TGTGCCAGCAGTGACCTAAGACAGGGGAACACTGAAGCTTTCTTT.

This chain connects TRBV6-5 to TRBJ2-1; D may be TRBD2 (5 bases). CDR3 length: 14 amino acids. The germline gives CDR1 MNHEY, CDR2 SVGAGI. V lost 6 bases to trimming and J lost 7 bases, with 16 bases between them. Written as DNA, the CDR3 is TGTGCCAGCAGGCCAGGCGGGTCGGGGAATGAGCAGTTCTTC. Translated: CASRPGGSGNEQFF.

V gene TRBV19 combines with J gene TRBJ2-7; 7 positions match TRBD1. J was trimmed by 2 bases and V by 5 bases; bases with no gene match: 6. This CDR3 contains 14 residues. The germline V gene encodes CDR1 LNHDA and CDR2 SQIVND (reference sequence). CDR3 region: CASSRQGNPYEQYF. The CDR3 bases are TGTGCCAGTAGTCGACAGGGAAATCCCTACGAGCAGTACTTC.

The chain is built from TRBV5-4 and TRBJ2-4; 12 nucleotides agree with TRBD2. Germline CDR1 and CDR2: SGHNT and YYREEE (reference sequence). The CDR3 totals 19 residues. The ends lost 3 bases at V and 0 bases at J; junction bases unmatched: 10. DNA for the CDR3: TGTGCCAGCAGCTCACCGGGACTAGCGGGTCTAAGAGCCAAAAACATTCAGTACTTC. Its translation: CASSSPGLAGLRAKNIQYF.

The genes are TRBV28 and TRBJ1-6, with D possibly being TRBD1 (5 bases). Germline V lookup: CDR1 MDHEN, CDR2 SYDVKM. This CDR3 has 18 amino acids. Trimming stripped 2 bases from V and 6 bases from J, with 20 bases between. The DNA for the CDR3 is TGTGCCAGCAGTTTAAGTCGTAGGGGCCTAAACCTTAATTCACCCCTCCACTTT. Its translation: CASSLSRRGLNLNSPLHF.

The CDR3 coding sequence is TGTGCCAGCCGACGATGGCAGCGGCTACAAGAGACCCAGTACTTC. Protein sequence: CASRRWQRLQETQYF. The V and J genes are TRBV5-6 and TRBJ2-5, with a weak D call TRBD2 (5 bases). Germline assignment: CDR1 SGHDT and CDR2 YYEEEE. The ends were cut back, 7 bases at V and 2 bases at J, with 18 bases in the middle. The CDR3 extends over 15 amino acids.

The chain uses TRBV5-8 and TRBJ1-3; unclear D gene. The CDR3 loop spans 14 amino acids. The germline CDR1 and CDR2 sequences are SGHTS and YDEGEE. V was trimmed by 1 base and J by 4 bases, leaving 9 bases between them. As DNA, the CDR3 is TGTGCCAGCAGCTTGAGCCCGCCCGGAAACACCATATATTTT. Its protein product is CASSLSPPGNTIYF. Supplemented by reference TRBV5-8 and TRBJ1-3, the full variable domain reads EAGVTQSPTHLIKTRGQQATLRCSPISGHTSVYWYQQALGLGLQFLLWYDEGEERNRGNFPPRFSGRQFPNYSSELNVNALELEDSALYLCASSLSPPGNTIYFGEGSWLTVV.

The genes are TRBV7-2 and TRBJ1-1, with 10 bases that match TRBD1. Per germline, CDR1 SGHTA and CDR2 FQGNSA. This CDR3 has 17 amino acids. V lost 4 bases, J lost 5 bases, and 13 bases stayed unmatched. DNA of the CDR3: TGTGCCAGCAGCTCGCTTGGACAGGGGGGGATTAATACTGAAGCTTTCTTT. Its translation is CASSSLGQGGINTEAFF.

The V gene is TRBV12-3 or TRBV12-4, the J gene TRBJ1-2; unclear D gene. Deletions cut 6 bases from V and 7 bases from J, with 15 bases between. CDR3 length equals 13 residues. CDR3 residues: CASSLPVRGGYTF. The CDR3 DNA reads TGTGCCAGCAGCTTACCCGTCCGGGGTGGCTACACCTTC.

The gene calls are TRBV5-1 and TRBJ1-5; the match to TRBD1 covers 7 bases. V lost 1 base to trimming and J lost 4 bases; unmatched junction nucleotides: 5. This CDR3 comprises 15 residues. In germline, CDR1 is SGHRS, CDR2 YFSETQ. The CDR3 region is CASSLLGTENQPQHF. CDR3 coding DNA: TGCGCCAGCAGCTTGCTAGGGACAGAAAATCAGCCCCAGCATTTT.

J is TRBJ1-2 and V is TRBV19; D not certain. This CDR3 spans 14 amino acids. The ends were cut back, 10 bases at V and 7 bases at J, with 22 bases in the middle. The germline CDR1 and CDR2 sequences are LNHDA and SQIVND (reference sequence). CDR3 loop: CATHPLPVFGGYTF. In DNA, the CDR3 is TGTGCCACCCATCCTCTTCCCGTGTTCGGTGGCTACACCTTC.

V usage is TRBV27 and J usage is TRBJ1-1; D possibly corresponds to TRBD1 (6 bases). The CDR3 is 14 residues long. Germline loops: CDR1 MNHEY, CDR2 SMNVEV (reference sequence). V was clipped by 7 bases and J by 7 bases, with 19 bases between them. CDR3 amino acids: CASTPRGGLSEAFF. CDR3 DNA sequence: TGTGCCAGCACCCCGAGGGGGGGGCTAAGTGAAGCTTTCTTT.

The chain is built from TRBV3-1 (or the pseudogene TRBV3-2) and TRBJ1-4; 8 bases line up with TRBD1. Germline V gives CDR1 LGHDT, CDR2 YNNKEL (reference sequence). V shed 1 base and J 5 bases; nucleotides not matched to a gene: 6. CDR3 size: 16 residues. The CDR3 sequence is CASSQATQGANEKLFF. In nucleotides, the CDR3 is TGTGCCAGCAGCCAAGCCACTCAGGGGGCAAATGAAAAACTGTTTTTT.

The J gene is TRBJ2-5, the V gene TRBV27; no clear D gene. CDR3 length: 13 residues. Germline V lookup: CDR1 MNHEY, CDR2 SMNVEV (reference sequence). The germline V and J ends were trimmed by 2 bases and 7 bases, with 11 bases remaining between them. The CDR3 loop reads CASSLRGRRTQYF. The CDR3 bases are TGTGCCAGCAGTTTACGCGGCCGGAGGACCCAGTACTTC.

In its sample, this clone was seen a few times. CDR3: CASSLPGGAKNEQFF. DNA for the CDR3: TGTGCCAGCAGCTTGCCGGGAGGCGCTAAGAATGAGCAGTTCTTC. J is TRBJ2-1 and V is TRBV5-6; 7 bases are shared with TRBD2. This CDR3 is 15 amino acids long. CDR1 is SGHDT, CDR2 YYEEEE, per germline. With V trimmed by 1 base and J by 7 bases, 8 bases remained unmatched. The whole variable domain, remainder taken from reference TRBV5-6 and TRBJ2-1, is DAGVTQSPTHLIKTRGQQVTLRCSPKSGHDTVSWYQQALGQGPQFIFQYYEEEERQRGNFPDRFSGHQFPNYSSELNVNALLLGDSALYLCASSLPGGAKNEQFFGPGTRLTVL.

This clone was seen a handful of times. The chain links TRBV5-1 to TRBJ2-3; possibly TRBD2 for D (6 bases). This CDR3 region has 14 residues. The germline gives CDR1 SGHRS, CDR2 YFSETQ. Trimming left V 2 bases short and J 3 bases short, with 10 bases between. The CDR3 bases are TGCGCCAGCAGCTTTAGCGGTAAGACAGATACGCAGTATTTT. Translation: CASSFSGKTDTQYF.

This rearrangement joins TRBV19 to TRBJ2-1; 9 nucleotides agree with TRBD2. The V segment lost 5 bases and the J segment 4 bases; nucleotides outside the gene matches: 9. The CDR3 spans 16 residues. CDR1 LNHDA and CDR2 SQIVND come from the germline V gene (reference sequence). The CDR3, as DNA: TGTGCCAGTAGTCTCGTCAAGACTAGCGGTTACAATGAGCAGTTCTTC. This encodes CASSLVKTSGYNEQFF.

The chain has TRBV5-1 and TRBJ2-3; 11 positions match TRBD2. Trimming at V came to 1 base and at J to 6 bases, leaving 7 bases not matched to a gene. This CDR3 region has 16 residues. Germline-derived CDR1 and CDR2 are SGHRS and YFSETQ. The CDR3 bases are TGCGCCAGCAGCTTGCTACTAGCGGGAGTTGGGGATACGCAGTATTTT. Amino acid sequence: CASSLLLAGVGDTQYF.

The rearrangement links TRBV6-4 to TRBJ1-1, with TRBD1 as a possible D gene (5 bases). The V end lost 0 bases, the J end lost 4 bases, and 12 bases lay between the germline ends. This CDR3 comprises 15 residues. The V gene's germline CDR1 is MRHNA and CDR2 SNTAGT. CDR3 bases: TGTGCCAGCAGTGACTCCGGGGGGACGAGCACTGAAGCTTTCTTT. Translation gives CASSDSGGTSTEAFF.